A selection of T cell receptor beta chains follows, all from one sample in a study of T cells after yellow fever vaccination. Via MiXCR, TCRdb re-called the 5' RACE reads, giving one row per CDR3 protein. Of about 630,000 distinct CDR3 sequences in the sample, approximately 13% are singletons; the top ten hold about 15%. Source: PBMCs, taken on the day of the yellow fever booster vaccination. The receptor source for this set is a young man who received the YFV17D yellow fever vaccine. The CDR3 runs from the conserved cysteine through the conserved F or W. The order of the fields is V gene, J gene, CDR3 protein.

TRBV3-1	TRBJ2-7	CASSQVSSYEQYF
TRBV5-4	TRBJ2-5	CASGVSSNHQETQYF
TRBV25-1	TRBJ2-7	CASAPGQFYEQYF
TRBV20-1	TRBJ2-6	CSASQGQGGSGANVLTF
TRBV6-1	TRBJ1-1	CASSERGNTEAFF
TRBV6-1	TRBJ1-2	CASSPVGSRGGNGYTF
TRBV30	TRBJ1-1	CAWTGGAEAFF
TRBV21-1	TRBJ1-5	CASSKKWDSNQPQHF
TRBV6-5	TRBJ2-7	CASSYSDRSYEQYF
TRBV19	TRBJ2-1	CASSIMGVTGAEQFF
TRBV7-3	TRBJ2-3	CASSRRGSDTQYF
TRBV20-1	TRBJ1-1	CSAGRGSMNTEAFF
TRBV27	TRBJ2-3	CASNPGIFSDTQYF
TRBV6-2/TRBV6-3	TRBJ2-2	CASSSLAGHVAGELFF
TRBV7-9	TRBJ2-7	CASSPRSEQYF
TRBV5-1	TRBJ2-7	CASSAGRGEQYF
TRBV28	TRBJ2-7	CAIGLAGGTLPQYF
TRBV29-1	TRBJ2-2	CSVADTHGELFF
TRBV20-1	TRBJ2-2	CSAKTSGRALTGELFF
TRBV5-3	TRBJ2-7	CAIPRRTSSYEQYF
TRBV20-1	TRBJ2-7	CSAHSDSYEQYF
TRBV18	TRBJ1-5	CASSPSSSLGGPQHF
TRBV6-1	TRBJ2-1	CASTLAGGPSEQFF
TRBV10-3	TRBJ1-1	CAISELGTDTEAFF
TRBV12-3/TRBV12-4	TRBJ1-1	CASASRTDSEAFF
TRBV7-2	TRBJ2-3	CASSFGPYTDTQYF
TRBV4-2	TRBJ2-1	CASSWRGRADRNEQFF
TRBV20-1	TRBJ2-1	CSADSGTGGSYNEQFF
TRBV15	TRBJ1-5	CATSRDRSQPQHF